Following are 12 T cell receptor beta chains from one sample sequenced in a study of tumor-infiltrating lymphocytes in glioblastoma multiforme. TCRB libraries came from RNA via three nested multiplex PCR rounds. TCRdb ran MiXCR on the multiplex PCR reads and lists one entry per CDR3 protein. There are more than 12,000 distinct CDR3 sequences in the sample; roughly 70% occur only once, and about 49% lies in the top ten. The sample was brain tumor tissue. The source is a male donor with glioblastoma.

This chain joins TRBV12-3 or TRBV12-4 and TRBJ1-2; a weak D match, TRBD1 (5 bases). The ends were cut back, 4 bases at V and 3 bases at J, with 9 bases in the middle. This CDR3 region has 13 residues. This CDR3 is CASSSGLYYGYTF. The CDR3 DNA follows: TGTGCCAGCAGTTCGGGACTGTACTATGGCTACACCTTC.

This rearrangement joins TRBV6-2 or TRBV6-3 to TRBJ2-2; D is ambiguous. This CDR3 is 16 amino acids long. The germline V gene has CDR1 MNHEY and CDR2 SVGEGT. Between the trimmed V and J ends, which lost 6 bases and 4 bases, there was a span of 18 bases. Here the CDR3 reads CASRDGRNLSTGELFF. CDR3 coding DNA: TGTGCCAGCAGGGACGGGCGGAACCTAAGCACCGGGGAGCTGTTTTTT.

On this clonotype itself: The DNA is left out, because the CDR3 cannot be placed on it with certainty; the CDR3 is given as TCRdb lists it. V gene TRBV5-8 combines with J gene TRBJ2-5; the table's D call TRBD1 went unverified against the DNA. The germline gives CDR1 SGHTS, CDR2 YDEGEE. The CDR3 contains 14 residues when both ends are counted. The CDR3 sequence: CASLRQGFLETRYF.

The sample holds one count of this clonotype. The CDR3 DNA is TGTGCCAGCAGGAGACTAGCGGGAGATACGCAGTATTTT. The encoded protein is CASRRLAGDTQYF. The rearrangement uses TRBV11-2 and TRBJ2-3; 10 bases map to TRBD2. Germline CDR1 reads SGHAT; CDR2 reads FQNNGV. This CDR3 region has 13 residues. Trimming took 6 bases from V and 5 from J; bases not matched to a gene: 2. Full variable domain (rest looked up from reference TRBV11-2 and TRBJ2-3): EAGVAQSPRYKIIEKRQSVAFWCNPISGHATLYWYQQILGQGPKLLIQFQNNGVVDDSQLPKDRFSAERLKGVDSTLKIQPAKLEDSAVYLCASRRLAGDTQYFGPGTRLTVL.

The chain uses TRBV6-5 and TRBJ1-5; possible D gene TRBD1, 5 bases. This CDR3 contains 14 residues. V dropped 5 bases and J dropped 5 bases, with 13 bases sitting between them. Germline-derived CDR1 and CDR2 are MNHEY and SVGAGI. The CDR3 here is CASSPGTPYQPQHF. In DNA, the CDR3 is TGTGCCAGCAGTCCCGGGACTCCCTATCAGCCCCAGCATTTT.

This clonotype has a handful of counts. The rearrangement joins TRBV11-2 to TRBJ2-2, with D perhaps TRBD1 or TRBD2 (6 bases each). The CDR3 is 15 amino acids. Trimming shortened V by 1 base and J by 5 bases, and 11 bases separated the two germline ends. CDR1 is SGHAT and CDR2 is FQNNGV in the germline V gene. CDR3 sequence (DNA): TGTGCCAGCAGCTTAGGACAGGAGGGGACCGGGGAGCTGTTTTTT. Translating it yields CASSLGQEGTGELFF. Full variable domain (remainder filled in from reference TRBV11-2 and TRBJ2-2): EAGVAQSPRYKIIEKRQSVAFWCNPISGHATLYWYQQILGQGPKLLIQFQNNGVVDDSQLPKDRFSAERLKGVDSTLKIQPAKLEDSAVYLCASSLGQEGTGELFFGEGSRLTVL.

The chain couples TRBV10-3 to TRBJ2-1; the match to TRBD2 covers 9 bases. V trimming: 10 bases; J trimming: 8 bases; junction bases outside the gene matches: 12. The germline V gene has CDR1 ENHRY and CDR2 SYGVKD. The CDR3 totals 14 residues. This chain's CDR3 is CATYPGLAVDEQFF. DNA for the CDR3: TGTGCCACCTATCCGGGACTAGCAGTGGATGAGCAGTTCTTC.

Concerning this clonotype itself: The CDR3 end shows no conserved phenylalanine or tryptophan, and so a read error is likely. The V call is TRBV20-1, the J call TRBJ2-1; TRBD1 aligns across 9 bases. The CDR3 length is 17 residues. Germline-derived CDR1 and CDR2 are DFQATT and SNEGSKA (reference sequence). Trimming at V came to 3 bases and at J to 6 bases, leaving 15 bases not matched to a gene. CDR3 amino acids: CSASPFPRDRVINEQFL. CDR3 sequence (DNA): TGCAGTGCTAGCCCATTCCCCCGGGACAGGGTTATCAATGAGCAGTTCCTC.

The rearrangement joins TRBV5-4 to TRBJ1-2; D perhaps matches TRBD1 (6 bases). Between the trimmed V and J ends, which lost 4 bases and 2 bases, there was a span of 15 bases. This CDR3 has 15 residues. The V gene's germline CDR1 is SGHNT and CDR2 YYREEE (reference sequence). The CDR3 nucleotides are TGTGCCAGCAGCGTTGGACCTGGACAGAACTATGGCTACACCTTC. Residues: CASSVGPGQNYGYTF.

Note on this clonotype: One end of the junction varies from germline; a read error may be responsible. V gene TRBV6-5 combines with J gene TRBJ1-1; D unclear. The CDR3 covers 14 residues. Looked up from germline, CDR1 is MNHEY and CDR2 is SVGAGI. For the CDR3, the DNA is TGTGCCACCAGTTATCAGGAGGATGGCACTGAAGCTTTCTTT. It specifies CATSYQEDGTEAFF.

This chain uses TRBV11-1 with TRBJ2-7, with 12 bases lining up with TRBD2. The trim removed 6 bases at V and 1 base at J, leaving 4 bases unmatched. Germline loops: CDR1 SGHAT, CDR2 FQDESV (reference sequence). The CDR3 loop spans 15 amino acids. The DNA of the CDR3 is TGTGCCAGCAGATCGACTAGCGGGGGTTCCTACGAGCAGTACTTC. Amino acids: CASRSTSGGSYEQYF.

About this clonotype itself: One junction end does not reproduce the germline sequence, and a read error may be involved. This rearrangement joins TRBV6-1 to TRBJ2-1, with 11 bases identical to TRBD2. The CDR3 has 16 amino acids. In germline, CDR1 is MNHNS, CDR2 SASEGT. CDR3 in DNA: TGTGCCAGCAGTGAAGTAACTAGCGGGAGACGCAATGAGCACTTCTTC. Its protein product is CASSEVTSGRRNEHFF.